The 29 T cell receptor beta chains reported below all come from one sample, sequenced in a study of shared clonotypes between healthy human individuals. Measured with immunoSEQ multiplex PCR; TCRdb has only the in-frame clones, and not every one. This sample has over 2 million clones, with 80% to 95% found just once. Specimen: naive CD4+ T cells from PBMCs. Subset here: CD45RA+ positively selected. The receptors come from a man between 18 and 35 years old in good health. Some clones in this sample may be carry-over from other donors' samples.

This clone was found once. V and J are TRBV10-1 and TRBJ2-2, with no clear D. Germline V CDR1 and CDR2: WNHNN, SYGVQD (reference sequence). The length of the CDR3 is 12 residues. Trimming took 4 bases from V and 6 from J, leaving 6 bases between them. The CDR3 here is CASSGGPGELFF. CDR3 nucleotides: TGCGCCAGCAGTGGCGGACCCGGGGAGCTGTTTTTT.

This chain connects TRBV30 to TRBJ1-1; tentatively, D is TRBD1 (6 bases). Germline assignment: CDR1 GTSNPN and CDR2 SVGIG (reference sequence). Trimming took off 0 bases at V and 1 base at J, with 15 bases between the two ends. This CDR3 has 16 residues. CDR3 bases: TGTGCCTGGAGTGTTAGGGGGGGACGGGGGAACACTGAAGCTTTCTTT. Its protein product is CAWSVRGGRGNTEAFF.

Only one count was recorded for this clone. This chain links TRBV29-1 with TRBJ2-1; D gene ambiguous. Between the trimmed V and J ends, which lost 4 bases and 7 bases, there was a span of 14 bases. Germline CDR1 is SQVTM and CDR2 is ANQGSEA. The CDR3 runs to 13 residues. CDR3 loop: CSVGGGVLNEQFF. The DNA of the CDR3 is TGCAGCGTTGGGGGTGGGGTTTTGAATGAGCAGTTCTTC.

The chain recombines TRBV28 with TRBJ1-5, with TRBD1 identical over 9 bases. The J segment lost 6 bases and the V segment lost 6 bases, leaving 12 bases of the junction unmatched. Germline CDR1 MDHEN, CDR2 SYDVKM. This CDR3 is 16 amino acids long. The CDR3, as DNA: TGTGCCAGCAGCAGTCGGACAGGGGTTATCGGTCAGCCCCAGCATTTT. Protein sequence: CASSSRTGVIGQPQHF.

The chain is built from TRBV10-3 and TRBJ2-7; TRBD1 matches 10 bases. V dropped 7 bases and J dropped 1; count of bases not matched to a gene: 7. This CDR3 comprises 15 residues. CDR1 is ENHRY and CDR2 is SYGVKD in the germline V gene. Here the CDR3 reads CAITTGTGASYEQYF. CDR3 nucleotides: TGTGCCATCACAACAGGGACAGGGGCATCCTACGAGCAGTACTTC.

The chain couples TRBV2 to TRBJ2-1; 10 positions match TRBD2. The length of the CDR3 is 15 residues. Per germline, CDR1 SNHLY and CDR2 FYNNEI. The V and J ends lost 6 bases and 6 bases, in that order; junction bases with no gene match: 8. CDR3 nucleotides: TGTGCCAGCAGGCCAGCGGGAGGGCCCATCAATGAGCAGTTCTTC. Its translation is CASRPAGGPINEQFF. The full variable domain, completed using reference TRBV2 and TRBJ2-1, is EPEVTQTPSHQVTQMGQEVILRCVPISNHLYFYWYRQILGQKVEFLVSFYNNEISEKSEIFDDQFSVERPDGSNFTLKIRSTKLEDSAMYFCASRPAGGPINEQFFGPGTRLTVL.

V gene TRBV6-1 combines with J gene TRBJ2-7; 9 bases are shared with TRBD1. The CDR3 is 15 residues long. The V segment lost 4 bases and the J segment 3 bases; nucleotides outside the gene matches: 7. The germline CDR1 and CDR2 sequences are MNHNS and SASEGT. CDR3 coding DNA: TGTGCCAGCAGTGGGGGACAGGGACTCAACTACGAGCAGTACTTC. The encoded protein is CASSGGQGLNYEQYF.

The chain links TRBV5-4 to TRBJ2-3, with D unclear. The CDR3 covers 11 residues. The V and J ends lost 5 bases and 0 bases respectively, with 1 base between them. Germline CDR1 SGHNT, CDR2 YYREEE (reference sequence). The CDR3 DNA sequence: TGTGCCAGCAGGAGCACAGATACGCAGTATTTT. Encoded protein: CASRSTDTQYF.

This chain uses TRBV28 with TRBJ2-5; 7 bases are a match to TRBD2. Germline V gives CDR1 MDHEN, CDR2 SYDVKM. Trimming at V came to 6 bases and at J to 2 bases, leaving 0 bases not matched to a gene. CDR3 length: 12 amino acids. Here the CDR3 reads CASRRGQETQYF. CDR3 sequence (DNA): TGTGCCAGCAGGCGGGGGCAAGAGACCCAGTACTTC.

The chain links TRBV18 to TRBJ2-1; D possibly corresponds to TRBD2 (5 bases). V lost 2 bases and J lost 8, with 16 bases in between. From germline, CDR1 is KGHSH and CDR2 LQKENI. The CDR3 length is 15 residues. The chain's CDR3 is CASSPFEGIRHEQFF. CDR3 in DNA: TGTGCCAGCTCACCATTCGAGGGAATACGCCATGAGCAGTTCTTC. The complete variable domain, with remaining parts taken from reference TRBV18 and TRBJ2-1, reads NAGVMQNPRHLVRRRGQEARLRCSPMKGHSHVYWYRQLPEEGLKFMVYLQKENIIDESGMPKERFSAEFPKEGPSILRIQQVVRGDSAAYFCASSPFEGIRHEQFFGPGTRLTVL.

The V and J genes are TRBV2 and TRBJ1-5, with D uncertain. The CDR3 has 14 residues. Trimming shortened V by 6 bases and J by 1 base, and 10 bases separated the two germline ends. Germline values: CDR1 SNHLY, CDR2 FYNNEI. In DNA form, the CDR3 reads TGTGCCAGCAGGGGGTGGGTAAGCAATCAGCCCCAGCATTTT. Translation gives CASRGWVSNQPQHF.

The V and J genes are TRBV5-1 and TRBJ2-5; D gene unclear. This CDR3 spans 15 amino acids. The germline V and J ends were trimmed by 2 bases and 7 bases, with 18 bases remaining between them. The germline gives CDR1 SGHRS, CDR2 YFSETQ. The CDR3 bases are TGCGCCAGCAGCTTCCTCAACCCCCAGTCTGGGACCCAGTACTTC. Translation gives CASSFLNPQSGTQYF.

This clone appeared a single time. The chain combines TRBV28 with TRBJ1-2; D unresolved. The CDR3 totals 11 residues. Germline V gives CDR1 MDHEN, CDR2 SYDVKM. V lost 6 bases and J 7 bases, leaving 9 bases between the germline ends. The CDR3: CASSRLSGYTF. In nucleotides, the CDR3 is TGTGCCAGCAGCCGACTGTCTGGCTACACCTTC.

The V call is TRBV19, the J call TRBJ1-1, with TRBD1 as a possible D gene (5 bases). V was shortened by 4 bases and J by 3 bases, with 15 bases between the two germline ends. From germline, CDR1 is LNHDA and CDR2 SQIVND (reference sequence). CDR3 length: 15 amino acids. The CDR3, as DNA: TGTGCCAGTAGTACCCTGGGGCAGGGCTACACTGAAGCTTTCTTT. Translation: CASSTLGQGYTEAFF.

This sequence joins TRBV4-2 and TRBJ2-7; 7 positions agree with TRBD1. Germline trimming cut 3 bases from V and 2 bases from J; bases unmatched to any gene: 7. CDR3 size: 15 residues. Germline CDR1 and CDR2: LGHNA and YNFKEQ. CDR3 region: CASSHKGAGTYEQYF. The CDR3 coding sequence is TGTGCCAGCAGCCACAAGGGGGCGGGTACCTACGAGCAGTACTTC.

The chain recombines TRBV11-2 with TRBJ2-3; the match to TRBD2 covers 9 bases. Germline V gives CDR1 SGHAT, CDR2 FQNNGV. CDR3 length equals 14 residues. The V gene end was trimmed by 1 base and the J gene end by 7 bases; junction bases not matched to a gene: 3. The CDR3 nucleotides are TGTGCCAGCAGCTTAGCGCGGGAGGGATATACGCAGTATTTT. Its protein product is CASSLAREGYTQYF.

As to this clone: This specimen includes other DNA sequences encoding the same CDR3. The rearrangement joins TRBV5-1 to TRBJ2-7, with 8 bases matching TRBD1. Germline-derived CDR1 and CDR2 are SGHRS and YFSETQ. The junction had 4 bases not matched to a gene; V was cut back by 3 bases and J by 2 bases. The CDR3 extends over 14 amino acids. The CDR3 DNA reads TGCGCCAGCAGCTCGGGGACAGGAACCTACGAGCAGTACTTC. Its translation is CASSSGTGTYEQYF.

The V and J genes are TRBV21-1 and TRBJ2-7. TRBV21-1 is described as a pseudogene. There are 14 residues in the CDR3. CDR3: CASSNRTGSYEQYF. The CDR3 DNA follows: TGTGCCAGCAGCAACCGGACCGGCTCCTACGAGCAGTACTTC.

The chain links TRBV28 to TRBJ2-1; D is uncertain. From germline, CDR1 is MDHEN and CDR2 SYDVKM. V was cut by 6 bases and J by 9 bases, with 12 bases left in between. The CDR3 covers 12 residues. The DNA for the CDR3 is TGTGCCAGCAGATTTTTTCGGCGTGAGCAGTTCTTC. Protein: CASRFFRREQFF.

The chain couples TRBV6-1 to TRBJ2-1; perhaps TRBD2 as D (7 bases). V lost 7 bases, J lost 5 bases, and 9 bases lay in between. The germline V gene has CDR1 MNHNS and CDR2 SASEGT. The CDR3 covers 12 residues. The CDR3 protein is CASTGGNNEQFF. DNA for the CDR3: TGTGCCAGCACGGGGGGCAACAATGAGCAGTTCTTC.

In nucleotides, the CDR3 is TGTGCCAGCATTCTTATAGCGGGAGGGCCGTACGAGCAGTACTTC. The encoded protein is CASILIAGGPYEQYF. The chain joins TRBV27 to TRBJ2-7; the match to TRBD2 covers 11 bases. The V segment lost 7 bases and the J segment 4 bases; nucleotides outside the gene matches: 9. Germline CDR1 MNHEY, CDR2 SMNVEV (reference sequence). The CDR3 loop spans 15 amino acids.

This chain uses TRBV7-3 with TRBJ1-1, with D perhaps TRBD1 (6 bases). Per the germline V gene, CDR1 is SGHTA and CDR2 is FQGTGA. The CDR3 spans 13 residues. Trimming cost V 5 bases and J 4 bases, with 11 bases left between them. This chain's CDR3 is CASSRTGFTEAFF. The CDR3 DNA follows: TGTGCCAGCAGCCGAACAGGGTTCACTGAAGCTTTCTTT.

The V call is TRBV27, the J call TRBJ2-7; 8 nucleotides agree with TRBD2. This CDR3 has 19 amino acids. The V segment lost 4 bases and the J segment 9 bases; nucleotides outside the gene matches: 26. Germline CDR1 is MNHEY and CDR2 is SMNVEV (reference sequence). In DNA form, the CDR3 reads TGTGCCAGCAGTTGGTTTCGTAGTATAGCGGGACCCCCGCTAGTCGGGCAGTACTTC. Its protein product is CASSWFRSIAGPPLVGQYF.

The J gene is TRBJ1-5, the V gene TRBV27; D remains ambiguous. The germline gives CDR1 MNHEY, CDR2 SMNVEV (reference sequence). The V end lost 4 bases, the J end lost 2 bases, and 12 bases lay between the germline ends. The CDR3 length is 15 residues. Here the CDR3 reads CASSWTNDGNQPQHF. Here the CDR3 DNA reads TGTGCCAGCAGTTGGACGAATGATGGCAATCAGCCCCAGCATTTT.

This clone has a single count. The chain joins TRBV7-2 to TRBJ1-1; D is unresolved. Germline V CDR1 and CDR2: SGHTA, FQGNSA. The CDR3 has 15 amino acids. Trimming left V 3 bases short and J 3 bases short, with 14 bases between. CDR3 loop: CASSFGLGLDTEAFF. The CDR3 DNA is TGTGCCAGCAGCTTCGGTCTGGGATTGGACACTGAAGCTTTCTTT. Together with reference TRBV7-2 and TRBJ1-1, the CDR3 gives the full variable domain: GAGVSQSPSNKVTEKGKDVELRCDPISGHTALYWYRQSLGQGLEFLIYFQGNSAPDKSGLPSDRFSAERTGGSVSTLTIQRTQQEDSAVYLCASSFGLGLDTEAFFGQGTRLTVV.

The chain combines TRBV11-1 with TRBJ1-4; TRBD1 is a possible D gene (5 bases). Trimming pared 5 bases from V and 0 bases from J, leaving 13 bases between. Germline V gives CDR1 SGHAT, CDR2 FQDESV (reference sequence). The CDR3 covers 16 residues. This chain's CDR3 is CASSPQGRATNEKLFF. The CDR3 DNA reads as TGTGCCAGCAGCCCCCAGGGCCGCGCAACTAATGAAAAACTGTTTTTT.

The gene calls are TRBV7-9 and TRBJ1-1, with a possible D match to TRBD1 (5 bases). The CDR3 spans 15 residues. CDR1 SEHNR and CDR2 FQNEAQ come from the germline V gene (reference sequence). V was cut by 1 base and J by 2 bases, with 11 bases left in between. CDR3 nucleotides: TGTGCCAGCAGCTTAGGGTCAGACAGCAACACTGAAGCTTTCTTT. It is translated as CASSLGSDSNTEAFF.

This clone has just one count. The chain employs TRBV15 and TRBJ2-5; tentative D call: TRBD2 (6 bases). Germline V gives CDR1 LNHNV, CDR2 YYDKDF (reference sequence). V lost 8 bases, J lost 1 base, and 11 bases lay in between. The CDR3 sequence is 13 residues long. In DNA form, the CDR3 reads TGTGCCACCCGGAGGGGCTCCCAAGAGACCCAGTACTTC. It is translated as CATRRGSQETQYF.

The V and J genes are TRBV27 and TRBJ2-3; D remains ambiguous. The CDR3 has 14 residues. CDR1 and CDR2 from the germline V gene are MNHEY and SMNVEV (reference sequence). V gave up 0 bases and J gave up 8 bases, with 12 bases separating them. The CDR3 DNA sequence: TGTGCCAGCAGTTTATCGATCGCGCTGGGTACGCAGTATTTT. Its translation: CASSLSIALGTQYF.